This T cell receptor beta chain was observed in a study of the immune and genomic landscape of osteosarcoma (dated by TCRdb to the early 2020s). Regarding the research as a whole: The overall cohort included 40 to 50 pediatric and adult patients with high-grade osteosarcoma, and the median age at diagnosis was 25 to 30 years (range roughly 5-85). The cohort was enriched for poor-risk disease, with 73% showing unfavorable pathologic response to standard therapy and about 65% deceased. Patients in the overall cohort were under 65% male, and roughly 76% presented with localized disease at diagnosis. The study profiled osteosarcoma specimens with whole genome, RNA and T-cell receptor sequencing plus immunohistochemistry and reverse phase protein arrays to define immunogenic potential. The osteosarcoma immunogenomic landscape was characterized by integrating TCR sequencing results with transcriptome, protein array and immunostaining data. The study aimed to explain the limited clinical activity of immune checkpoint inhibitors in osteosarcoma. A few patients contributed a couple of samples from the same tumor site.

TCR beta chain CDR3 regions were immunosequenced with the ImmunoSEQ Assay (Adaptive Biotechnologies). The authors processed their data as follows. TCRB rearrangements, read counts, read proportions and gene usage were exported through the ImmunoSEQ Analyzer platform. T-cell clonality was calculated on productive rearrangements as 1 minus Pielou's evenness. In the clonal space homeostasis analysis, clonotypes were grouped as rare, small, medium, large or hyperexpanded (0.01 to 1 of the repertoire). TCR productive clonality was compared across immune clusters C1, C2 and C3 using the Wilcoxon rank sum test. TCRdb carries this immuneACCESS record with in-frame sequences only. Its versions omit some clonotypes, under half of them owing to an unresolved V gene in the studies checked, with the rest unexplained. V and J calls and clone size are those listed in that table; D and trimming were worked out from the DNA. For this sample the table gives under 150 clones, of which just under 90% were detected only once. Roughly 12% of the sample goes to the ten largest clones.

The specimens were post-treatment primary, local recurrence and metastasis tumors obtained from patients with a poor prognosis. The research as a whole found: Because osteosarcoma is rare and all possible samples were collected, sample size was not determined by any statistical method. Along with the frozen tumor specimens, matched blood was collected from just a couple of patients. In five cases, a single hyperexpanded clone dominated the repertoire, and each of these five cases had fewer than 100 T-cell clonotypes. Although TCR productive clonality was higher in the immune-hot C3 cluster than in the cold C1 cluster, TCR productive clonality was still low overall. Rather than matched normal tissue, external data from normal skin and healthy peripheral blood provided the clonality benchmarks. Overall, productive TCR clonality was low, with an average of 0.09 and a maximum of 0.3, which suggests limited T-cell clonal expansion.

From its cysteine to its phenylalanine, the CDR3 spans 13 amino acids. Of all the DNA, just the CDR3 is kept, 39 bases in frame from base 1. The germline V gene (reference sequence) provides CDR1 GTSNPN and CDR2 SVGIG. V gives up 4 bases and J gives up 5 bases, and the segment between their germline ends measures 12 bases. With respect to this clone: Its antigen has not been determined. No base qualities exist here, and no much larger clone lies one base off it.

Sequencing input: primary tumor tissue from the skull. The cell subset or site label here, explained by the study, means: resected primary osteosarcoma tumor. This clonotype was obtained from a woman between 65 and 79 years old with osteosarcoma. The age is the age at diagnosis. The chain is encoded by TRBV30 joined to TRBJ1-3; the D region possibly corresponds to TRBD1 (6 bases align). The DNA reads as follows: TGTGCCTGGAATAGGGGGGAGAGAAACACCATATATTTT. It translates to CAWNRGERNTIYF.